This TCR beta chain was recovered during a study of CD8 T cells in Susac syndrome. CD8+ and CD4+ T cells from blood underwent TCR beta sequencing, which was carried out in a high-throughput format. Those who served as multiple sclerosis controls were treatment-naive patients with stable or active relapsing-remitting disease. Both CD4+ and CD8+ T cells were negatively isolated, and TEMRA cells underwent FACS enrichment. The length of the CDR3 is 12 residues. Germline CDR1 and CDR2: DFQATT and SNEGSKA (reference sequence). V was trimmed by 5 bases and J by 10 bases, leaving 12 bases between them. The authors reverse transcribed 0.5 to 1 ug RNA with random hexamers. Coverage of TCR beta CDR3 amplification by immunoSEQ multiplex PCR extended to 54 Vbeta and 13 Jbeta. TCRdb reprocessed the immunoSEQ multiplex PCR reads via MiXCR and lists one record per CDR3 protein. Among a few hundred thousand distinct CDR3 sequences, approximately 95% were seen once, and the ten largest hold 0.082%.

This clonotype was obtained from a human donor with multiple sclerosis. Sequencing was performed on CD4+ T cells from PBMCs. The chain employs TRBV20-1 and TRBJ1-6; TRBD1 might be the D (5 bases). The CDR3 sequence is CSAGRQQSPLHF. The DNA for the CDR3 is TGCAGTGCTGGCAGACAGCAATCACCCCTCCACTTT.